Below are 2 T cell receptor beta chains sequenced from a single sample in a study of cytomegalovirus exposure and HLA in healthy donors. Here immunoSEQ multiplex PCR was the method, and the copy in TCRdb shows in-frame clones only, minus some. The sample includes approximately 73,000 clones, 85% to 95% seen only once; the top ten take about 3.5%. The sample comprised PBMCs. The receptors stem from a man younger than 30 in good health and CMV-seronegative.

This clone has only one observation. This rearrangement joins TRBV19 to TRBJ2-1; tentatively, D is TRBD2 (7 bases). The CDR3 has 18 amino acids. From germline, CDR1 is LNHDA and CDR2 SQIVND (reference sequence). V lost 6 bases and J 4 bases, leaving 25 bases between the germline ends. As DNA, the CDR3 is TGTGCCAGTAGACCTCAACCCCCCTGGGGGGGGCCTTACAATGAGCAGTTCTTC. Translated: CASRPQPPWGGPYNEQFF.

This clone occurred once. This sequence joins TRBV7-9 and TRBJ2-3, with 10 positions matching TRBD2. The V gene's germline CDR1 is SEHNR and CDR2 FQNEAQ (reference sequence). J was trimmed by 1 base and V by 5 bases; bases with no gene match: 6. This CDR3 is built from 16 residues. The CDR3 bases are TGTGCCAGCAGCCACTGGACTAGCGGAGGCACAGATACGCAGTATTTT. Translated: CASSHWTSGGTDTQYF.